The T cell receptor (beta chain) described here comes from a study of blood T cell repertoires in COVID-19. With 4 bases clipped from V and 3 bases from J, the junction kept 12 bases outside the gene matches. The CDR3 covers 16 residues. Germline V gene lookup returns CDR1 SGHKS and CDR2 YYEKEE (reference sequence). In the study's own analysis: Estimation of nucleated cell counts relied on the amplification of reference gene primers. The repertoire was sequenced with immunoSEQ multiplex PCR; TCRdb's copy has only in-frame clones and lacks some. V and J calls and clone size are those listed in that table; D and trimming were worked out from the DNA. The sample includes some 260,000 clones, approximately 88% of them seen just once. Followed longitudinally, the Seattle patients had been enrolled during active infection.

The sample was peripheral blood. This clonotype originated in a woman aged 70 to 79 with COVID-19, enrolled during active disease. The chain combines TRBV5-5 with TRBJ2-7; 8 positions agree with TRBD1. DNA of the CDR3: TGTGCCAGCAGCACTGACCTTCGGACAGGGAACTACGAGCAGTACTTC. It is translated as CASSTDLRTGNYEQYF.